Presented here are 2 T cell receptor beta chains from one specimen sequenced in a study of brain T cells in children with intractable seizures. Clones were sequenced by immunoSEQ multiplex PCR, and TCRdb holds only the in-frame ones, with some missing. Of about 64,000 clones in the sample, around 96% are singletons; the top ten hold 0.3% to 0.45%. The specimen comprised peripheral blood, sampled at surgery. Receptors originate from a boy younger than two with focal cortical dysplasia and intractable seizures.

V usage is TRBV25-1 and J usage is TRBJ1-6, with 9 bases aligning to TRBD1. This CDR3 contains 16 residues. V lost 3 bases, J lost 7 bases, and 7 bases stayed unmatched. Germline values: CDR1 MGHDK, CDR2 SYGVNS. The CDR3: CASSDPSTGGNSPLHF. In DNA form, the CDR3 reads TGTGCCAGCAGTGATCCCTCGACAGGGGGGAATTCACCCCTCCACTTT.

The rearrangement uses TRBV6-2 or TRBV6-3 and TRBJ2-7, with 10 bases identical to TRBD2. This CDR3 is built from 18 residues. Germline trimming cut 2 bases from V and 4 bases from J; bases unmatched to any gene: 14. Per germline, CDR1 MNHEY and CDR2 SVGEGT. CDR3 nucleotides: TGTGCCAGCAGTTACAGCCTAACCCTAACTAGCGGGATTTACGAGCAGTACTTC. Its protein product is CASSYSLTLTSGIYEQYF.